One sample yielded the 19 T cell receptor beta chains listed below, sequenced in a study of cytomegalovirus exposure and HLA in healthy donors. 60 Vbeta and 13 Jbeta primers were used in PCR. Here immunoSEQ multiplex PCR was the method, and the copy in TCRdb shows in-frame clones only, minus some. The sample has approximately 220,000 clones; approximately 80% are singletons. Sequencing was performed on PBMCs. The receptors shown here come from a man aged 30 to 39 in good health and CMV-seronegative.

As to this clone: Germline and junction disagree at one end, which may indicate a read error. The chain has TRBV4-1 and TRBJ2-1; maybe TRBD2 (7 bases). Germline CDR1 reads MGHRA; CDR2 reads YSYEKL. This CDR3 has 16 amino acids. CDR3 sequence reads: CASSQLNLGGQGRQVF. The CDR3 DNA sequence: TGCGCCAGCAGCCAACTCAATTTGGGGGGGCAAGGGCGGCAGGTCTTC.

V and J are TRBV13 and TRBJ2-7; D perhaps matches TRBD1 (6 bases). Per germline, CDR1 PRHDT and CDR2 FYEKMQ (reference sequence). V lost 2 bases and J lost 5, with 34 bases in between. The CDR3 has 21 residues. CDR3 in amino acids: CASSLYGLPHVPGTGFDEQYF. The CDR3 nucleotides are TGTGCCAGCAGCTTATATGGCCTACCCCACGTTCCGGGAACAGGGTTTGACGAGCAGTACTTC.

This chain joins TRBV5-4 and TRBJ1-1, with D maybe TRBD1 (5 bases). Per germline, CDR1 SGHNT and CDR2 YYREEE (reference sequence). The V end lost 3 bases, the J end lost 5 bases, and 20 bases lay between the germline ends. The CDR3 sequence is 16 residues long. The CDR3 DNA reads TGTGCCAGCAGCTCGGGGCTAGCGGGTGGTCGAACTGAAGCTTTCTTT. Translated: CASSSGLAGGRTEAFF.

The gene calls are TRBV7-3 and TRBJ1-6; 8 nucleotides line up with TRBD1. Germline CDR1 and CDR2: SGHTA and FQGTGA. This CDR3 spans 14 amino acids. V lost 2 bases, J lost 9 bases, and 3 bases stayed unmatched. Written as DNA, the CDR3 is TGTGCCAGCAGCTTACAGGGGGCGTTTTCACCCCTCCACTTT. It codes for CASSLQGAFSPLHF.

V is TRBV9 and J is TRBJ1-4; D gene uncertain. The CDR3 spans 15 residues. The germline V gene has CDR1 SGDLS and CDR2 YYNGEE. V was cut by 3 bases and J by 6 bases, with 15 bases left in between. DNA for the CDR3: TGTGCCAGCAGCGCAACCGGGATCGGGTATGAAAAACTGTTTTTT. Its translation: CASSATGIGYEKLFF.

J is TRBJ2-1 and V is TRBV29-1; 10 nucleotides line up with TRBD2. V trimming: 2 bases; J trimming: 0 bases; junction bases outside the gene matches: 4. The CDR3 contains 16 residues. Germline V gives CDR1 SQVTM, CDR2 ANQGSEA. The CDR3 reads CSVELAGAYSYNEQFF. The CDR3 nucleotides are TGCAGCGTTGAACTAGCGGGGGCCTACTCCTACAATGAGCAGTTCTTC.

The genes are TRBV19 and TRBJ1-5; tentative D call: TRBD1 (5 bases). Between the trimmed V and J ends, which lost 0 bases and 4 bases, there was a span of 10 bases. The CDR3 is 15 residues long. Germline V gene sequence: CDR1 LNHDA, CDR2 SQIVND (reference sequence). CDR3 loop: CASSIDLDSNQPQHF. The CDR3 nucleotides are TGTGCCAGTAGTATAGATCTAGACAGTAATCAGCCCCAGCATTTT.

This clone has more than one count but fewer than ten. J is TRBJ1-6 and V is TRBV7-5; TRBD1 is the table's D call and was not checked against the DNA. TRBV7-5 corresponds to a pseudogene. This CDR3 has 14 residues. The CDR3 coding sequence is TGTGCCAGAAGCTCCCCAGGTTACCCTTCACCCCTCCACTTT. It codes for CARSSPGYPSPLHF.

The chain employs TRBV4-1 and TRBJ2-7; 8 bases line up with TRBD2. The V gene's germline CDR1 is MGHRA and CDR2 YSYEKL. CDR3 length equals 13 residues. Trimming at V came to 4 bases and at J to 6 bases, leaving 5 bases not matched to a gene. DNA for the CDR3: TGCGCCAGCAGCCTGGGACTAGTAACCGAGCAGTACTTC. It specifies CASSLGLVTEQYF.

V and J are TRBV2 and TRBJ2-7; D is possibly TRBD2 (6 bases). Germline V gives CDR1 SNHLY, CDR2 FYNNEI. Trimming cost V 8 bases and J 3 bases, with 17 bases left between them. The CDR3 runs 14 residues. CDR3 protein: CASLEGPYNYEQYF. As DNA, the CDR3 is TGTGCCAGCCTGGAGGGGCCGTACAACTACGAGCAGTACTTC.

As to this clone: The junction departs from the called germline gene at one end, perhaps through a read error. The rearrangement joins TRBV7-2 to TRBJ2-6, with a possible D match to TRBD1 (5 bases). Germline assignment: CDR1 SGHTA and CDR2 FQGNSA. CDR3 length equals 15 residues. CDR3 bases: TGTGCCAGCAGCTTAGGTTTCTCTGGGGCCAGCGTCCTGACTTTC. It encodes CASSLGFSGASVLTF.

This chain uses TRBV7-9 with TRBJ2-1; 7 bases are shared with TRBD2. Germline V lookup: CDR1 SEHNR, CDR2 FQNEAQ (reference sequence). The V segment lost 3 bases and the J segment 5 bases; nucleotides outside the gene matches: 7. CDR3 size: 15 residues. The CDR3 loop is CASSFNLAANNEQFF. The CDR3 coding sequence is TGTGCCAGCAGCTTTAACCTAGCGGCCAACAATGAGCAGTTCTTC.

The chain recombines TRBV5-1 with TRBJ2-3; 10 bases align to TRBD1. The germline V gene encodes CDR1 SGHRS and CDR2 YFSETQ. The CDR3 sequence is 17 residues long. V lost 2 bases to trimming and J lost 1 base; unmatched junction nucleotides: 7. CDR3 in DNA: TGCGCCAGCAGCTTCCGGACCGGGACAGGGGGCACAGATACGCAGTATTTT. Its translation: CASSFRTGTGGTDTQYF.

This clone was observed once. V usage is TRBV29-1 and J usage is TRBJ1-1; D is perhaps TRBD1 (6 bases). V was pared by 5 bases and J by 10 bases, with 20 bases between. CDR1 and CDR2 from the germline V gene are SQVTM and ANQGSEA. This CDR3 has 13 residues. The CDR3 protein is CSVNGDARGRAFF. CDR3 sequence (DNA): TGCAGCGTTAACGGGGACGCCAGGGGAAGAGCTTTCTTT.

The chain joins TRBV5-1 to TRBJ2-3; D possibly corresponds to TRBD2 (6 bases). V was pared by 2 bases and J by 1 base, with 14 bases between. CDR1 SGHRS and CDR2 YFSETQ come from the germline V gene. The CDR3 runs 16 residues. The CDR3 is CASSLLAAGGTDTQYF. In DNA, the CDR3 is TGCGCCAGCAGCTTATTAGCGGCGGGCGGCACAGATACGCAGTATTTT.

The chain employs TRBV2 and TRBJ2-5; TRBD2 agrees at 9 bases. The V gene end was trimmed by 7 bases and the J gene end by 4 bases; junction bases not matched to a gene: 7. Germline values: CDR1 SNHLY, CDR2 FYNNEI. This CDR3 is built from 14 residues. The CDR3 protein is CASKAGGPGETQYF. DNA for the CDR3: TGTGCCAGCAAGGCGGGGGGGCCGGGAGAGACCCAGTACTTC.

The rearrangement links TRBV5-1 to TRBJ2-3; TRBD2 aligns across 9 bases. This CDR3 has 16 residues. Germline lookup yields CDR1 SGHRS and CDR2 YFSETQ. Trimming removed 5 bases from V and 0 bases from J; junction bases left unmatched: 7. The CDR3 is CASSLGLAKSTDTQYF. In nucleotides, the CDR3 is TGCGCCAGCAGTTTAGGACTAGCGAAAAGCACAGATACGCAGTATTTT.

The chain uses TRBV9 and TRBJ1-5; 7 nucleotides agree with TRBD1. Germline V gene sequence: CDR1 SGDLS, CDR2 YYNGEE. Trimming cost V 0 bases and J 4 bases; bases outside gene matches: 4. The CDR3 consists of 15 residues. CDR3 residues: CASSVEGAGNQPQHF. In DNA form, the CDR3 reads TGTGCCAGCAGCGTAGAGGGGGCGGGGAATCAGCCCCAGCATTTT.

The chain couples TRBV6-5 to TRBJ1-3; D not certain. Germline V gives CDR1 MNHEY, CDR2 SVGAGI. Trimming stripped 0 bases from V and 4 bases from J, with 4 bases between. The CDR3 runs to 13 residues. The CDR3 sequence: CASSYSRGNTIYF. CDR3 DNA sequence: TGTGCCAGCAGTTACTCGAGGGGAAACACCATATATTTT.